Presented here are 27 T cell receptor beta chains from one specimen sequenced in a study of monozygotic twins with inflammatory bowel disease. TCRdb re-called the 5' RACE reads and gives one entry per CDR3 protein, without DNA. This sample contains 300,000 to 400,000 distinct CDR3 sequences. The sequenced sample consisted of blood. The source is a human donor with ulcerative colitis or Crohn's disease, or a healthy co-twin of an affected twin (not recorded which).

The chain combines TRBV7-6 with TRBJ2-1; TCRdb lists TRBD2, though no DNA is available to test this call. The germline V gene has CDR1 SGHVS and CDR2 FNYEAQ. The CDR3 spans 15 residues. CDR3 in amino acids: CASSSDTISGGEQFF.

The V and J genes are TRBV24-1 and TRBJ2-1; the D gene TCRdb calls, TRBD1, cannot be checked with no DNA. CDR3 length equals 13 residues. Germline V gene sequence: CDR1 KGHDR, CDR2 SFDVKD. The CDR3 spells CATSDDRANEQFF.

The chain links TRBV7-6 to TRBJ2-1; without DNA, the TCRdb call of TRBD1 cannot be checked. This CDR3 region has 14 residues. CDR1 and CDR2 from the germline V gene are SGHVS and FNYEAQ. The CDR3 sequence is CASSAGGANSEQFF.

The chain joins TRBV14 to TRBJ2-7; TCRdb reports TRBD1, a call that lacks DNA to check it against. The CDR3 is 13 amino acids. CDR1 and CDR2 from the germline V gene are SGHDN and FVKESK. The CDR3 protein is CASSQLGAYEQYF.

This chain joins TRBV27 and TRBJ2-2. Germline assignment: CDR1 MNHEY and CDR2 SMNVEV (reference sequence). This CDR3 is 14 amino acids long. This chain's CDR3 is CASRRPANTGELFF.

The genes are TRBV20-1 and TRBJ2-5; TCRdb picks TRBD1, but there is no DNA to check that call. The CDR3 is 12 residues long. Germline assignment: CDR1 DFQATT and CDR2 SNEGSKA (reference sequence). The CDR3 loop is CSASRQGETQYF.

CDR3 sequence reads: CASSPPRGVAKNMQYF. The chain combines TRBV12-3 or TRBV12-4 with TRBJ2-4; lacking DNA, the TRBD1 call made by TCRdb goes unchecked. The CDR3 runs 16 residues.

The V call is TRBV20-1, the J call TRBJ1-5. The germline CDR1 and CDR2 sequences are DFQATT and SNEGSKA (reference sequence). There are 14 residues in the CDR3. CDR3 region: CSAKLDSSNQPQHF.

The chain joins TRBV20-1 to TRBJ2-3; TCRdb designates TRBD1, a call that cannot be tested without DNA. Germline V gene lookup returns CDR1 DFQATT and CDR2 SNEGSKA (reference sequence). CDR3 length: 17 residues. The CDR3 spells CSARAILQGSNADTQYF.

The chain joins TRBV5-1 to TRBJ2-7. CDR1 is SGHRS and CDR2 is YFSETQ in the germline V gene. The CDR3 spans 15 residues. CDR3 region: CASSLEPVPSYEQYF.

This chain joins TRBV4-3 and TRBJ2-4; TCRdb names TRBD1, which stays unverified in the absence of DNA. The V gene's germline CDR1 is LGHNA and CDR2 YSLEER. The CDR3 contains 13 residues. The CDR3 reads CASSQDQDSFRYF.

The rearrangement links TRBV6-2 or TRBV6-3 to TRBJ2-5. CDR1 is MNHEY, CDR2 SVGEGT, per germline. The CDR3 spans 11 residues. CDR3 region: CASSHGETQYF.

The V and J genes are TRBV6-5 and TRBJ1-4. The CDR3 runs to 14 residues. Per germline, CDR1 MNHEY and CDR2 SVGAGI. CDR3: CASSYVATNEKLFF.

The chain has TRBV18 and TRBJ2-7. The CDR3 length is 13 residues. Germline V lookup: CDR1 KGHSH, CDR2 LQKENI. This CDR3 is CASSPLGTELPYF.

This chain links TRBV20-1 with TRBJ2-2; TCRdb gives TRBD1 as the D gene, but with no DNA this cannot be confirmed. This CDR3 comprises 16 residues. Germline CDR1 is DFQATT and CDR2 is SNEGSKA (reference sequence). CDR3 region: CSARVPGPSNTGELFF.

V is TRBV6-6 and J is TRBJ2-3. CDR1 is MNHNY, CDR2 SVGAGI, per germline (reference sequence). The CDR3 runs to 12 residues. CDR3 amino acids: CASLRGTDTQYF.

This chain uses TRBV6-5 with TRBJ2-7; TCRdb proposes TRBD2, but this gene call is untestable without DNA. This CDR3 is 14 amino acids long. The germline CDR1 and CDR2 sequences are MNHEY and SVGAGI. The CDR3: CASSSGRLSYEQYF.

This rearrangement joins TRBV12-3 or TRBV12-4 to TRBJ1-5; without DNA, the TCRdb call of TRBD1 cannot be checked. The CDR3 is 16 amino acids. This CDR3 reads CASSLGRAASNQPQHF.

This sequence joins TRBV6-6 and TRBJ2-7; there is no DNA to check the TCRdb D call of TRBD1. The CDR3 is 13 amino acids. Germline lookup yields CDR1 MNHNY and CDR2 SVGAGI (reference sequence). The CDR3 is CARPPGQRYEQYF.

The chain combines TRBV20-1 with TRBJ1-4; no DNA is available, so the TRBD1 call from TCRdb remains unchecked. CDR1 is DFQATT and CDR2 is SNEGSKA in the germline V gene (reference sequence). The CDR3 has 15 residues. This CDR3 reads CSAADRVSSNEKLFF.

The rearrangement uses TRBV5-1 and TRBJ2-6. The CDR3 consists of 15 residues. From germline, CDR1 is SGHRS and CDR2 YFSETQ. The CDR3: CASSLFRAGANVLTF.

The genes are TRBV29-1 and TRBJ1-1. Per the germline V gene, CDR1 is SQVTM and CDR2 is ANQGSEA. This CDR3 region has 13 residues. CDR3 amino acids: CSVEPSGVTEAFF.

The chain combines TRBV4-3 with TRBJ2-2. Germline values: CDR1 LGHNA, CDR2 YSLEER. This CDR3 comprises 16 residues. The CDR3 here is CASSQDPNTHTGELFF.

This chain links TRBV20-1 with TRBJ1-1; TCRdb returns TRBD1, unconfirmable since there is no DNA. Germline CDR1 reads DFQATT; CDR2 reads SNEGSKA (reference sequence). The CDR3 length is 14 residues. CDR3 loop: CSAAGVSVNTEAFF.

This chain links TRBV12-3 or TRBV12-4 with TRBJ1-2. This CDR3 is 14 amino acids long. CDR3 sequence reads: CASSTTGPSIGYTF.

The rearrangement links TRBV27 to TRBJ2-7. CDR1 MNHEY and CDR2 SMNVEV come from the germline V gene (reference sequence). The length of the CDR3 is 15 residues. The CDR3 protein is CASSWFQGSSYEQYF.

The CDR3 sequence is CASSSPRGRGYTEAFF. The chain employs TRBV12-3 or TRBV12-4 and TRBJ1-1; TCRdb calls TRBD1, which cannot be checked without DNA. The CDR3 is made up of 16 amino acids.